In its sample, the clone carrying this TCR beta chain was seen many times. Its antigen is unknown. This record belongs to a study of T cell repertoires in cytomegalovirus infection. Study background: A matching HLA type, together with CMV infection, was signaled by public TCR beta signatures. Study-wide results and caveats: HLA-C-restricted, CMV-specific TCR beta clonotypes were dominant ex vivo. Frequencies of public TCR beta families were cumulated, and this identified carriers of CMV plus the relevant HLA.

TCRdb used MiXCR to reprocess the reads, holding one entry per CDR3 protein. The repertoire holds approximately 140,000 distinct CDR3 sequences, 5% to 6.5% seen once, with approximately 18% in the top ten. Looked up from germline, CDR1 is SGHTA and CDR2 is FQGNSA. The CDR3 covers 14 residues. Trimming shortened V by 7 bases and J by 7 bases, and 19 bases separated the two germline ends. The clonotype originates from a human donor in good health (CMV status not recorded). Some clones in this sample may be carry-over from other donors' samples. The genes are TRBV7-2 and TRBJ1-2; TRBD1 is a possible D gene (5 bases). Specimen: PBMCs. CDR3 DNA: TGTGCCAGCACCCGGACCAGGGAACGTGGTGGCTACACCTTC. Its protein product is CASTRTRERGGYTF.